These 10 T cell receptor beta chains share one sample of origin, sequenced in a study of control samples from healthy donors and cancer patients. Clones were read by immunoSEQ multiplex PCR, and TCRdb kept only the in-frame ones, dropping some. The sample holds fewer than 500,000 clones, 75% to 95% seen once. The source material was PBMCs. Source of these receptors: a man aged 40-50 years with head and neck cancer.

The genes are TRBV2 and TRBJ2-3; the match to TRBD1 covers 10 bases. The CDR3 is 15 residues long. Germline CDR1 is SNHLY and CDR2 is FYNNEI. Losses at the gene ends were 6 bases for V and 7 bases for J; bases not matched to a gene: 10. For the CDR3, the DNA is TGTGCCAGCAGATCCGGGACAGGGGTCCGGAATACGCAGTATTTT. Protein product: CASRSGTGVRNTQYF.

The genes are TRBV6-2 or TRBV6-3 and TRBJ2-7; 10 positions agree with TRBD1. V gave up 7 bases and J gave up 1 base; unmatched junction bases: 7. Germline V gives CDR1 MNHEY, CDR2 SVGEGT. This CDR3 spans 15 amino acids. For the CDR3, the DNA is TGTGCCAGCACCCCCTCGGACAGGGGGTCCTACGAGCAGTACTTC. It is translated as CASTPSDRGSYEQYF.

This sequence joins TRBV6-6 and TRBJ2-7; perhaps TRBD2 as D (7 bases). Trimming took 6 bases from V and 2 from J, leaving 17 bases between them. Looked up from germline, CDR1 is MNHNY and CDR2 is SVGAGI (reference sequence). The CDR3 contains 15 residues. The CDR3: CASRDPGGRPYEQYF. CDR3 bases: TGTGCCAGCAGAGACCCCGGGGGGCGACCCTACGAGCAGTACTTC.

The CDR3 region is CASSQSRGANQPQHF. The CDR3 region has the DNA TGCGCCAGCAGCCAAAGTAGGGGCGCCAATCAGCCCCAGCATTTT. V and J are TRBV4-1 and TRBJ1-5; D is possibly TRBD1 (5 bases). Germline V CDR1 and CDR2: MGHRA, YSYEKL. Deletions cut 2 bases from V and 3 bases from J, with 11 bases between. This CDR3 is 15 amino acids long.

This rearrangement joins TRBV6-5 to TRBJ1-2; 7 bases fit TRBD1. This CDR3 region has 15 residues. V lost 5 bases to trimming and J lost 7 bases; unmatched junction nucleotides: 13. The germline V gene encodes CDR1 MNHEY and CDR2 SVGAGI. For the CDR3, the DNA is TGTGCCAGCAGTCGACAGTCGACAGGGCTGGCTGGCTACACCTTC. As protein: CASSRQSTGLAGYTF.

The chain employs TRBV6-2 or TRBV6-3 and TRBJ1-4; 9 positions agree with TRBD1. J gave up 6 bases and V 2 bases, and 10 bases lay outside the gene matches. This CDR3 spans 17 amino acids. Germline V gene sequence: CDR1 MNHEY, CDR2 SVGEGT. The CDR3 bases are TGTGCCAGCAGTTACGGGACAGGGTATTTGGATTATGAAAAACTGTTTTTT. This codes for CASSYGTGYLDYEKLFF.

This clone was counted once. The chain recombines TRBV27 with TRBJ1-4, with D tentatively TRBD1 (5 bases). Trimming shortened V by 7 bases and J by 7 bases, and 16 bases separated the two germline ends. The CDR3 runs to 14 residues. Germline CDR1 MNHEY, CDR2 SMNVEV (reference sequence). The CDR3 region has the DNA TGTGCCAGCACTTCGGGACGGGTGGGTGAAAAACTGTTTTTT. It codes for CASTSGRVGEKLFF. The complete variable domain, with remaining parts taken from reference TRBV27 and TRBJ1-4, reads EAQVTQNPRYLITVTGKKLTVTCSQNMNHEYMSWYRQDPGLGLRQIYYSMNVEVTDKGDVPEGYKVSRKEKRNFPLILESPSPNQTSLYFCASTSGRVGEKLFFGSGTQLSVL.

V usage is TRBV5-4 and J usage is TRBJ1-6; 7 positions agree with TRBD1. J was trimmed by 9 bases and V by 4 bases; bases with no gene match: 7. CDR1 and CDR2 (germline): SGHNT, YYREEE (reference sequence). This CDR3 region has 14 residues. CDR3: CASSQYRDSSPLHF. In nucleotides, the CDR3 is TGTGCCAGCAGCCAATACAGGGACAGTTCACCCCTCCACTTT.

The chain couples TRBV10-3 to TRBJ2-1, with D perhaps matching TRBD2 (6 bases). The V end lost 2 bases, the J end lost 1 base, and 12 bases lay between the germline ends. Per the germline V gene, CDR1 is ENHRY and CDR2 is SYGVKD. CDR3 length equals 16 residues. The CDR3 spells CAISESLASSYNEQFF. The CDR3 DNA is TGTGCCATCAGTGAGAGCCTAGCGAGTTCCTACAATGAGCAGTTCTTC.

This clone has only one observation. This chain joins TRBV7-9 and TRBJ1-1, with a possible D match to TRBD1 (6 bases). The CDR3 contains 16 residues. V gave up 4 bases and J gave up 5 bases, with 20 bases separating them. Germline CDR1 and CDR2: SEHNR and FQNEAQ (reference sequence). The CDR3 spells CASSSIGGGGKTEAFF. The CDR3 nucleotides are TGTGCCAGCAGCTCCATCGGAGGAGGGGGAAAAACTGAAGCTTTCTTT.